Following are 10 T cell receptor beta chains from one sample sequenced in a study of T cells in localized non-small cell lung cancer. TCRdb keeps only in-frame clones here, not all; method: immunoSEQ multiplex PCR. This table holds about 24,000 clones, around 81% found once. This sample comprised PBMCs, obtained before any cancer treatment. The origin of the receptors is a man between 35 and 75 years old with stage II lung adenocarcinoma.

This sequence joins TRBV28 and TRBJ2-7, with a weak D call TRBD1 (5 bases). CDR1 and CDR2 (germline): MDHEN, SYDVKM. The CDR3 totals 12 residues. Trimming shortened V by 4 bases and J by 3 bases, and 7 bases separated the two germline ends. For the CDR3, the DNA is TGTGCCAGCAGTTCCAGGGTCTACGAGCAGTACTTC. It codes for CASSSRVYEQYF.

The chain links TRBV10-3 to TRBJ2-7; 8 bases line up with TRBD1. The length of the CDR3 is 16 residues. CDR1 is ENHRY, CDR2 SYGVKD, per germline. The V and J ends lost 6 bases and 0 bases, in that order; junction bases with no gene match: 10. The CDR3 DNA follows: TGTGCCATCAGACTCGACAGGGGCGGGGACTCCTACGAGCAGTACTTC. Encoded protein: CAIRLDRGGDSYEQYF.

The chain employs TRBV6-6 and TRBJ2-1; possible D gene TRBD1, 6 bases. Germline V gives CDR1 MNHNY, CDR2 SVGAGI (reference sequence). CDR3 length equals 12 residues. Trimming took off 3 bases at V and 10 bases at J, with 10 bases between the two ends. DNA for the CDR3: TGTGCCAGCAGTTATGAGGGGGAAGAGCAGTTCTTC. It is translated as CASSYEGEEQFF.

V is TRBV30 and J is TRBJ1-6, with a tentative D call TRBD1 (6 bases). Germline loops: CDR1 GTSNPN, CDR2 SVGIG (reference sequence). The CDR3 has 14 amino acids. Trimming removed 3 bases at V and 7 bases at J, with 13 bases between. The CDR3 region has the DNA TGTGCCTGGAGCAAGGGGGACTTCAATTCACCCCTCCACTTT. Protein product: CAWSKGDFNSPLHF.

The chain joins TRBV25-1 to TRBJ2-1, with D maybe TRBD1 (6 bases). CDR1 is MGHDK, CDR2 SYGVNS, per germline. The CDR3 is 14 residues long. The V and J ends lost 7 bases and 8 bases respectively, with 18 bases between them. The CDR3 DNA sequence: TGTGCCAGCAAGAGAGAGGGGGAATTCGATGAGCAGTTCTTC. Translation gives CASKREGEFDEQFF.

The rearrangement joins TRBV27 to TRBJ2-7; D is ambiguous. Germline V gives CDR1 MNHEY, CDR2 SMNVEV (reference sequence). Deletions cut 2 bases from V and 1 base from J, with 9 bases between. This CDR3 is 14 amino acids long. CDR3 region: CASSLTALSYEQYF. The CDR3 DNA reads TGTGCCAGCAGTTTAACAGCGCTTTCCTACGAGCAGTACTTC.

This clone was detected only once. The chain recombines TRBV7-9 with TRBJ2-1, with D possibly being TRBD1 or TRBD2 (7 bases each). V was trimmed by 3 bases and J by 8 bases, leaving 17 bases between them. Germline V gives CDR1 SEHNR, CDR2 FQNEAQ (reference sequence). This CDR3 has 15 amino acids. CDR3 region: CASSLGGLGGDEQFF. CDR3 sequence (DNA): TGTGCCAGCAGCTTGGGAGGACTAGGGGGCGATGAGCAGTTCTTC.

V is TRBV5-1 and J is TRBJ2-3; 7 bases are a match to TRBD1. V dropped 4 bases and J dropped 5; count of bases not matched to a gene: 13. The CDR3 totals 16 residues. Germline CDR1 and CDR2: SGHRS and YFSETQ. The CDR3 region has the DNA TGCGCCAGCAGCCGAGGGGATACAGGGGTGGGAGATACGCAGTATTTT. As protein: CASSRGDTGVGDTQYF.

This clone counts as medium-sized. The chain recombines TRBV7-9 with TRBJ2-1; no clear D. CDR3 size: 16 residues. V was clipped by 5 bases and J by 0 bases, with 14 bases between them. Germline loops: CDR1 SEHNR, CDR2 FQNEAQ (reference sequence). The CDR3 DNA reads TGTGCCAGCAGCCACCCCTCGGCAAGCTCCTACAATGAGCAGTTCTTC. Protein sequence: CASSHPSASSYNEQFF.

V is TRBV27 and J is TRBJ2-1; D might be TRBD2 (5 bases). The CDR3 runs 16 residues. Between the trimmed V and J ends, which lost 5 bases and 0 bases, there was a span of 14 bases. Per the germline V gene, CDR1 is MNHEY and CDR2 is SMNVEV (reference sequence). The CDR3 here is CASSPMTIHSYNEQFF. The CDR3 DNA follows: TGTGCCAGCAGTCCAATGACTATCCACTCCTACAATGAGCAGTTCTTC.